By sample share, the clone carrying this T cell receptor beta chain is medium-sized. Its target is not known. This sample stems from a study of cytomegalovirus exposure and HLA in healthy donors. Study results and caveats: Differences between HLA loci emerged in a later analysis of TCR association rates, with DRB1 most and HLA-C fewest. An assumption of roughly uniform sequencing depth across donors underlay the presence/absence analyses.

The primer mix had 60 Vbeta and 13 Jbeta primers. TCRdb's copy holds only in-frame clones and misses some; the assay was immunoSEQ multiplex PCR. The table lists under 150,000 clones, 60% to 85% of them singletons. Sequenced material: PBMCs. The TCR comes from a man aged 25-45 years in good health and CMV-seronegative.

CDR3 nucleotides: TGTGCCAGCAGTTTGACTAGCGGGGGGGCGGAGACCCAGTACTTC. The encoded protein is CASSLTSGGAETQYF. This rearrangement joins TRBV6-5 to TRBJ2-5; 14 bases match TRBD2. Germline assignment: CDR1 MNHEY and CDR2 SVGAGI. The trim removed 4 bases at V and 5 bases at J, leaving 3 bases unmatched. The CDR3 length is 15 residues.